Listed below are T cell receptor beta chains from one sample, sequenced in a study of regulatory T cells in long-lasting Graves disease. TCRdb re-called the multiplex PCR reads with MiXCR, one entry per CDR3 protein. The sample lists about 470,000 distinct CDR3 sequences, under 25% seen once, with 7% to 9% in the top ten. The input for sequencing was peripheral blood mononuclear cells (PBMCs), taken when the disease was refractory, from a patient treated with antithyroid drugs. The receptor set was obtained from a female donor with Graves disease. Each CDR3 is given with its conserved first and last residue. The D gene is left open where the match is weak. Rows give clone size only sometimes, using once, few, many, or a class for an expanded clone.

clone_size	v_call	d_call	j_call	cdr3_aa	cdr3_nt
few	TRBV12-3/TRBV12-4	NA	TRBJ2-5	CASSGVPKETQYF	TGTGCCAGCAGTGGGGTCCCGAAGGAGACCCAGTACTTC
NA	TRBV28	NA	TRBJ2-7	CTSSSRPSHEQYF	TGTACCAGCAGCTCCCGGCCGAGTCACGAGCAGTACTTC
once	TRBV14	NA	TRBJ2-7	CASSPIGDYEQYF	TGTGCCAGCAGCCCGATCGGGGACTACGAGCAGTACTTC
NA	TRBV6-5	TRBD2	TRBJ2-1	CASSYGTSGPYNEQFF	TGTGCCAGCAGTTACGGTACTAGCGGGCCCTACAATGAGCAGTTCTTC
many	TRBV28	NA	TRBJ1-5	CASSRGTGRYSNQPQHF	TGTGCCAGCAGCCGAGGAACAGGGCGATATAGCAATCAGCCCCAACATTTT
few	TRBV7-9	TRBD1	TRBJ1-1	CASSPRTRGEWAFF	TGTGCCAGCAGCCCCCGAACCAGGGGGGAGTGGGCTTTCTTT
few	TRBV5-5	TRBD1	TRBJ1-6	CASSGGTGWSPLHF	TGTGCCAGCAGCGGGGGGACAGGTTGGTCACCCCTCCACTTT
NA	TRBV28	NA	TRBJ2-5	CASSSDYRETQYF	TGTGCCAGCAGTTCGGACTACAGAGAGACCCAGTACTTC
NA	TRBV6-1	NA	TRBJ2-1	CASSYTPPATRAYNEQFF	TGTGCCAGCAGCTATACCCCGCCGGCGACCAGAGCCTACAATGAGCAGTTCTTC
many	TRBV7-8	NA	TRBJ2-5	CASSLALGGQETQYF	TGTGCCAGCAGCTTAGCTTTGGGCGGGCAAGAGACCCAGTACTTC
few	TRBV7-9	NA	TRBJ1-1	CASSWEPNTEAFF	TGTGCCAGCAGCTGGGAACCGAACACTGAAGCTTTCTTT
few	TRBV28	TRBD1	TRBJ1-2	CASSPSKTGDYGYTF	TGTGCCAGCAGTCCATCCAAGACAGGGGATTATGGCTACACCTTC
few	TRBV10-3	NA	TRBJ1-3	CAISEPFSSGASGNTIYF	TGTGCCATCAGTGAGCCTTTTTCCTCCGGGGCCTCTGGAAACACCATATATTTT
NA	TRBV28	TRBD1	TRBJ2-3	CASSTGQGVTDTQYF	TGTGCCAGCAGCACGGGACAGGGTGTTACAGATACGCAGTATTTT
many	TRBV27	TRBD2	TRBJ2-7	CASSFRPAGSSYEQYF	TGTGCCAGCAGTTTTCGCCCAGCGGGGAGCTCCTACGAGCAGTACTTC
many	TRBV9	NA	TRBJ2-5	CASSPSRGYETQYF	TGTGCCAGCAGCCCCTCTCGCGGCTATGAGACCCAGTACTTC
many	TRBV20-1	NA	TRBJ2-2	CSALQQGAGELFF	TGCAGTGCTCTACAACAGGGCGCCGGGGAGCTGTTTTTT
NA	TRBV7-2	TRBD1	TRBJ2-7	CASSLGRQGAYEQYF	TGTGCCAGCAGCTTGGGTCGACAGGGCGCCTACGAGCAGTACTTC
many	TRBV3-1	NA	TRBJ2-5	CASSQGGEETQYF	TGTGCCAGCAGCCAAGGGGGTGAAGAGACCCAGTACTTC
NA	TRBV11-2	TRBD1	TRBJ2-1	CASSRDRGGYNEQFF	TGTGCCAGCAGCCGGGACAGGGGTGGCTACAATGAGCAGTTCTTC
many	TRBV11-2	NA	TRBJ2-7	CASSSSTESYEQYF	TGTGCCAGCAGCTCGTCGACAGAGAGCTACGAGCAGTACTTC
many	TRBV19	NA	TRBJ1-6	CASTPGTYNSPLHF	TGTGCCAGTACCCCGGGTACCTATAATTCACCCCTCCACTTT
many	TRBV6-1	TRBD1	TRBJ1-5	CASSKDRGGNQPQHF	TGTGCCAGCAGTAAAGACAGGGGAGGCAATCAGCCCCAGCATTTT
many	TRBV11-2	NA	TRBJ1-2	CASSLGYGNGYTF	TGTGCCAGCAGCTTAGGTTACGGAAATGGCTACACCTTC
NA	TRBV28	NA	TRBJ1-1	CASSLLHGDAFF	TGTGCCAGCAGTTTACTTCACGGGGACGCTTTCTTT
many	TRBV28	NA	TRBJ1-1	CASSPFKEATEAFF	TGTGCCAGCAGTCCCTTTAAGGAGGCCACTGAAGCTTTCTTT
NA	TRBV7-9	TRBD1	TRBJ2-5	CASSFDRGIETQYF	TGTGCCAGCAGCTTCGACAGGGGGATTGAGACCCAGTACTTC